This T cell receptor beta chain was identified during a study of T cells in Graves' hyperthyroidism and ophthalmopathy. Study conclusions and caveats: A model using 13 V-J features told ophthalmopathy apart from stable hyperthyroidism. Model-based prediction identified ophthalmopathy a median 6.5 months prior to its onset.

V lost 2 bases, J lost 5 bases, and 18 bases lay in between. The CDR3 has 17 residues. CDR1 is KGHDR, CDR2 SFDVKD, per germline. Amplification of TCR beta CDR3 regions was performed using RNA transcripts as template. When the TCR CDR3 underwent first-round RT-PCR, the HTBI primer set was used. TCRdb independently ran MiXCR on the multiplex PCR reads; one entry per CDR3 protein. This sample has under 800,000 distinct CDR3 sequences, with about 14% found just once. In its sample, this clonotype was seen many times. Its antigen is as yet unknown. The PBMCs studied were ones that came from 8 to 10 ml fresh peripheral blood.

The V gene is TRBV24-1, the J gene TRBJ2-1; D is unresolved. The source material was blood. The receptor was isolated from a woman younger than 30 with Graves' hyperthyroidism. The CDR3 region has the DNA TGTGCCACCAGTGATTCCACGTGGCGCGAAACCCACAATGAGCAGTTCTTC. It yields the protein CATSDSTWRETHNEQFF.